This T cell receptor (beta chain) was captured by sequencing in a study of blood T cell repertoires in COVID-19. Per the original methods: Reference gene primer amplification gave nucleated cell count estimates. TCRdb's copy holds only in-frame clones and misses some; the assay was immunoSEQ multiplex PCR. The DNA was the basis for D and trimming; V, J and clone size are from that table. The sample has some 250,000 clones, about 70% seen once. V shed 1 base, J shed 5 bases, and the junction held 7 bases outside the gene matches. The CDR3 has 16 amino acids. Germline CDR1 reads SGHNT; CDR2 reads YENEEA.

What was sequenced was peripheral blood. J is TRBJ2-2 and V is TRBV11-3; 7 nucleotides agree with TRBD2. The TCR originated in a woman over 75 with acute or convalescent COVID-19. CDR3 nucleotides: TGTGCCAGCAGCTTAGTCATGGCGGGGGATACCGGGGAGCTGTTTTTT. Protein sequence: CASSLVMAGDTGELFF. The whole variable domain, filled in from reference TRBV11-3 and TRBJ2-2, reads EAGVVQSPRYKIIEKKQPVAFWCNPISGHNTLYWYLQNLGQGPELLIRYENEEAVDDSQLPKDRFSAERLKGVDSTLKIQPAELGDSAVYLCASSLVMAGDTGELFFGEGSRLTVL.